Listed below are T cell receptor beta chains from one sample, sequenced in a study of OX40 agonist ivuxolimab in advanced cancers. TCRdb's copy holds only in-frame clones and misses some; the assay was immunoSEQ multiplex PCR. The sample carries around 92,000 clones, around 92% recorded once. The material sequenced was CD4+ or CD8+ T cells sorted from blood, taken in a trial of the OX40 agonist ivuxolimab. The receptors were sampled from an adult with an advanced solid tumor such as melanoma, head and neck, liver or kidney cancer. CDR3s include the opening cysteine and the closing phenylalanine or tryptophan. A D gene is named only where the DNA matches it firmly. Part of the rows lack a size; the others show once, few, many or a class for expanded clones.

>TRBD1|-|TRBJ1-6|TRBV4-2
CASSPKSGDRGRSPLHF
TGTGCCAGCAGCCCAAAGTCCGGGGACAGGGGAAGGTCACCCCTCCACTTT
>-|-|TRBJ2-3|TRBV7-9
CASLLWGAGATDTQYF
TGTGCCAGCCTTTTATGGGGGGCGGGGGCCACAGATACGCAGTATTTT
>-|-|TRBJ2-3|TRBV7-3
CASSPTRGTDTQYF
TGTGCCAGCAGCCCCACCAGGGGCACAGATACGCAGTATTTT
>-|once|TRBJ1-5|TRBV4-3
CASSQEIYQPQHF
TGCGCCAGCAGCCAAGAAATATATCAGCCCCAGCATTTT
>-|-|TRBJ2-7|TRBV7-8
CASSPTISYEQYF
TGTGCCAGCAGCCCGACGATCTCCTACGAGCAGTACTTC
>TRBD1|-|TRBJ1-5|TRBV19
CASSKALTGWPGNQPQHF
TGTGCCAGTAGTAAAGCCCTGACAGGGTGGCCTGGCAATCAGCCCCAGCATTTT
>-|-|TRBJ1-5|TRBV6-6
CASRDRWPQHF
TGTGCCAGCAGGGACCGGTGGCCCCAGCATTTT
>TRBD2|-|TRBJ2-5|TRBV9
CASSENIVAGGVSTQYF
TGTGCCAGCAGCGAAAATATTGTAGCGGGAGGCGTTTCAACCCAGTACTTC
>-|once|TRBJ1-5|TRBV19
CASSMFAGGNQPQHF
TGTGCCAGTAGTATGTTTGCGGGGGGTAATCAGCCCCAGCATTTT
>-|-|TRBJ1-4|TRBV7-9
CASSPPQGRNEKLFF
TGTGCCAGCAGCCCTCCACAGGGTCGAAATGAAAAACTGTTTTTT
>TRBD1|-|TRBJ1-5|TRBV6-6
CASSYRDRDQPQHF
TGTGCCAGCAGTTACCGGGACAGGGATCAGCCCCAGCATTTT
>TRBD2|-|TRBJ2-7|TRBV6-5
CASRPSGTEEQYF
TGTGCCAGCAGGCCTAGCGGGACGGAGGAGCAGTACTTC
>TRBD2|-|TRBJ2-3|TRBV27
CASRPRGGSGWGDTQYF
TGTGCCAGCAGGCCCCGTGGGGGTAGCGGGTGGGGAGATACGCAGTATTTT
>-|-|TRBJ1-2|TRBV30
CAEFSGFGYGYTF
TGTGCCGAGTTTTCGGGGTTCGGCTATGGCTACACCTTC
>-|-|TRBJ1-2|TRBV7-9
CASSALKQGVYGYTF
TGTGCCAGCAGCGCCCTAAAACAGGGTGTCTATGGCTACACCTTC
>-|-|TRBJ2-3|TRBV2
CASSEALLTDTQYF
TGTGCCAGCAGTGAAGCGCTTTTGACAGATACGCAGTATTTT
>-|-|TRBJ1-3|TRBV27
CASSFGRQAQDTIYF
TGTGCCAGCAGTTTCGGCCGACAGGCCCAGGACACCATATATTTT
>TRBD1|-|TRBJ1-6|TRBV7-9
CASSLDRGWASPLHF
TGTGCCAGCAGCTTGGACAGGGGATGGGCTTCACCCCTCCACTTT
>-|-|TRBJ2-1|TRBV11-3
CASSLDLRAGEDNEQFF
TGTGCCAGCAGCTTAGATCTGAGAGCGGGTGAAGACAATGAGCAGTTCTTC
>-|-|TRBJ1-1|TRBV4-2
CASSHSDPENTEAFF
TGTGCCAGCAGCCATTCGGACCCAGAGAACACTGAAGCTTTCTTT
>-|-|TRBJ1-4|TRBV18
CASSPPGTLANEKLFF
TGTGCCAGCTCACCACCAGGGACGTTGGCTAATGAAAAACTGTTTTTT
>-|-|TRBJ2-1|TRBV4-2
CASSQGIYNEQFF
TGTGCCAGCAGCCAAGGGATCTACAATGAGCAGTTCTTC
>-|once|TRBJ1-2|TRBV6-1
CASSADRRSYGYTF
TGTGCCAGCAGTGCTGACAGGCGTTCATATGGCTACACCTTC
>-|-|TRBJ2-2|TRBV11-3
CASSLAGELFF
TGTGCCAGCAGCTTAGCCGGGGAGCTGTTTTTT
>-|once|TRBJ1-2|TRBV2
CASRYDGGYTF
TGTGCCAGCAGGTACGACGGGGGCTACACCTTC
>-|-|TRBJ2-3|TRBV5-8
CASTLADTQYF
TGTGCCAGCACCCTAGCAGATACGCAGTATTTT
>TRBD2|-|TRBJ2-3|TRBV5-1
CASSPVLSGADTQYF
TGCGCCAGCAGTCCAGTCCTGAGCGGGGCAGATACGCAGTATTTT